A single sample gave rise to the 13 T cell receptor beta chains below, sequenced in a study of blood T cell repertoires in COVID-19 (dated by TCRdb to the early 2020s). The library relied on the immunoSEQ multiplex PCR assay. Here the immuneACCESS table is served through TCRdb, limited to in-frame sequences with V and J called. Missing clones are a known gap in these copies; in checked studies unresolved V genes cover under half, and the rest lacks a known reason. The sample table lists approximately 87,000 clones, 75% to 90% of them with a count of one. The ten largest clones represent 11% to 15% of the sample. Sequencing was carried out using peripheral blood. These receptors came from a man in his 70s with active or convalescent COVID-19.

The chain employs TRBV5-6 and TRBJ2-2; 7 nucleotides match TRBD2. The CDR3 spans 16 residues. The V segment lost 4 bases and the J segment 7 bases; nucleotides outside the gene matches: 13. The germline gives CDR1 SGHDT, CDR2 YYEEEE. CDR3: CASSVEGGSINGELFF. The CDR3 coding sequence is TGTGCCAGCAGCGTCGAAGGCGGGAGTATTAACGGGGAGCTGTTTTTT.

The CDR3 nucleotides read TGTGCCAGTACCGCCCGGGACAAACGCTACGAGCAGTACTTC. It encodes CASTARDKRYEQYF. V usage is TRBV19 and J usage is TRBJ2-7; TRBD1 might be the D (6 bases). The CDR3 covers 14 residues. V gave up 7 bases and J gave up 3 bases, with 16 bases separating them. Germline CDR1 LNHDA, CDR2 SQIVND (reference sequence).

In DNA form, the CDR3 reads TGTGCCACCAGTGAATACAGGGAATCGGGCTACACCTTC. Translation: CATSEYRESGYTF. V and J are TRBV24-1 and TRBJ1-2, with D maybe TRBD1 (6 bases). V shed 4 bases and J shed 8 bases, with 13 bases lying between them. Per the germline V gene, CDR1 is KGHDR and CDR2 is SFDVKD. The CDR3 contains 13 residues.

The CDR3 DNA reads TGTGCCTGGAGGCCAAGAACAGGGGGCGAGCAGTACTTC. Translated, it gives CAWRPRTGGEQYF. The rearrangement joins TRBV30 to TRBJ2-7; 8 positions agree with TRBD1. This CDR3 spans 13 amino acids. CDR1 GTSNPN and CDR2 SVGIG come from the germline V gene (reference sequence). J was trimmed by 6 bases and V by 3 bases; bases with no gene match: 7.

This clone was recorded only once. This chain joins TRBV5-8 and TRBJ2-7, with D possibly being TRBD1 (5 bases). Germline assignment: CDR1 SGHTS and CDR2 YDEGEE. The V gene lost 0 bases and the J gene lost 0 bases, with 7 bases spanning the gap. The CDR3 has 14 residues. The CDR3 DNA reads TGTGCCAGCAGCTTGGGGCAGGGCTCCTACGAGCAGTACTTC. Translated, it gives CASSLGQGSYEQYF.

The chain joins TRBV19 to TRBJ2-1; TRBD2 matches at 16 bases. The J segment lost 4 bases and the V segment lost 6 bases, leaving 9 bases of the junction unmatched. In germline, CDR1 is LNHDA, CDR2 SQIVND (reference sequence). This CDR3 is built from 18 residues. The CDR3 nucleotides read TGTGCCAGTAGCTCAGGGACTAGCGGGAGGGGAAAATACAATGAGCAGTTCTTC. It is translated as CASSSGTSGRGKYNEQFF.

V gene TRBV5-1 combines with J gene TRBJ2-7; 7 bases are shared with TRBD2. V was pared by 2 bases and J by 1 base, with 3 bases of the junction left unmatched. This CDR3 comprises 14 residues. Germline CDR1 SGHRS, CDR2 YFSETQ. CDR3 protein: CASSFLAESYEQYF. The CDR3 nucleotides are TGCGCCAGCAGCTTCCTAGCGGAATCCTACGAGCAGTACTTC.

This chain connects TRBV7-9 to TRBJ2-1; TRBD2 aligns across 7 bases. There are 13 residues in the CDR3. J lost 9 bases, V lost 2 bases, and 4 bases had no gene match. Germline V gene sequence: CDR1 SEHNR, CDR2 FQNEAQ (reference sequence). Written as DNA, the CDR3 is TGTGCCAGCAGCTTAACGGGAGGTGTTGAGCAGTTCTTC. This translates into CASSLTGGVEQFF.

Written as DNA, the CDR3 is TGTGCCAGCAGCCCTGGACCGGGAGAGCAGTACTTC. This sequence encodes CASSPGPGEQYF. J is TRBJ2-7 and V is TRBV7-2, with D possibly TRBD2 on 5 matching bases. The V gene lost 5 bases and the J gene lost 7 bases, with 12 bases spanning the gap. The CDR3 is made up of 12 amino acids. Germline assignment: CDR1 SGHTA and CDR2 FQGNSA.

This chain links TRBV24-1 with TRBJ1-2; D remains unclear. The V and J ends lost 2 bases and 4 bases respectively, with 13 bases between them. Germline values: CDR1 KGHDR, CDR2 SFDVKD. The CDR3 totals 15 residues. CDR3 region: CATSDSRTGSYGYTF. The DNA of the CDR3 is TGTGCCACCAGTGATTCCCGGACGGGGAGCTATGGCTACACCTTC.

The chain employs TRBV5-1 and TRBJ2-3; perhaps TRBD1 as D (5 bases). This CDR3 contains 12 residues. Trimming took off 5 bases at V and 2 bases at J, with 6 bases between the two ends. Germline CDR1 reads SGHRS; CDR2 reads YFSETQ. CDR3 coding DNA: TGCGCCAGCAGGGACAACACAGATACGCAGTATTTT. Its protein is CASRDNTDTQYF.

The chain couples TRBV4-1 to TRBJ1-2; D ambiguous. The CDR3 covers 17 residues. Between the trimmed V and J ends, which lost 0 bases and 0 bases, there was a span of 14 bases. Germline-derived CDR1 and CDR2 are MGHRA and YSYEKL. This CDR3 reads CASSQDTSGSSNYGYTF. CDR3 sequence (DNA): TGCGCCAGCAGCCAAGATACCTCAGGATCCTCTAACTATGGCTACACCTTC.

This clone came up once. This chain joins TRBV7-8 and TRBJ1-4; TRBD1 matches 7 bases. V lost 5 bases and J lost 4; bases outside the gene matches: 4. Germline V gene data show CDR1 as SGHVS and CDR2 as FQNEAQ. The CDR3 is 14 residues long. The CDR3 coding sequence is TGTGCCAGCAGCCGACAGGGCTTTAATGAAAAACTGTTTTTT. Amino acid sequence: CASSRQGFNEKLFF.